This T cell receptor (beta chain) is from a study of T cells in Graves' hyperthyroidism and ophthalmopathy. For this clonotype: Its antigen is unidentified.

The germline V gene encodes CDR1 LGHDT and CDR2 YNNKEL (reference sequence). The germline V and J ends were trimmed by 4 bases and 5 bases, with 11 bases remaining between them. There are 14 residues in the CDR3. Findings and caveats of the study: Expanded thyroid clonotypes (above 0.001) were mostly also found in blood.

RNA transcripts provided the source from which TCR beta CDR3 regions were amplified. Carried out on the TCR CDR3, a first-round RT-PCR used the HTBI primer set. Using its own MiXCR run on the multiplex PCR reads, TCRdb lists one record per CDR3 protein. The sample contains 250,000 to 400,000 distinct CDR3 sequences, roughly 15% of which appear only once. Active moderate-to-severe ophthalmopathy, Clinical Activity Score at least 3, NOSPECS at least 4, under 3 months' duration. The study based diagnoses on clinical symptoms, serum thyroxine and TRAb, thyroid ultrasound and orbital computed tomography.

Sequenced sample: blood. The TCR sequence derives from a middle-aged woman with Graves' ophthalmopathy. V is TRBV3-1 and J is TRBJ2-2; D gene unclear. CDR3 residues: CASSLRRSTGELFF. The CDR3, as DNA: TGTGCCAGCAGCCTCAGGAGAAGTACCGGGGAGCTGTTTTTT.